Listed below are T cell receptor beta chains from one sample, sequenced in a study of identifying expanded T cells in peripheral blood. Repertoires were generated with immunoSEQ multiplex PCR, while TCRdb's copy carries only in-frame clones and drops some. The repertoire holds about 83,000 clones, with approximately 90% as singletons. Source material: blood. The receptors were sampled from a person aged 18-70 years in good health. Each CDR3 is given with its conserved first and last residue. A D gene is named only where the DNA matches it firmly. Clone size is stated in some rows and not others, as once, few, many or a class when expanded.

d_call,v_call,clone_size,cdr3_length,j_call,cdr3_aa,cdr3_nt
.,TRBV6-6,.,13,TRBJ2-2,CASSVSLAGELFF,TGTGCCAGCAGTGTCTCTCTGGCCGGGGAGCTGTTTTTT
.,TRBV30,.,13,TRBJ2-7,CAWSFRPVYEQYF,TGTGCCTGGAGTTTCAGACCAGTCTACGAGCAGTACTTC
.,TRBV19,.,15,TRBJ2-2,CASSVPGRYTGELFF,TGTGCCAGTAGTGTACCGGGCCGTTACACCGGGGAGCTGTTTTTT
TRBD1,TRBV2,.,16,TRBJ2-7,CASSEPHRGRNYEQYF,TGTGCCAGCAGTGAACCCCACAGGGGGCGCAACTACGAGCAGTACTTC
TRBD2,TRBV10-1,.,16,TRBJ2-5,CASSESTSGGQETQYF,TGCGCCAGCAGTGAGTCGACTAGCGGGGGTCAAGAGACCCAGTACTTC
.,TRBV20-1,.,11,TRBJ1-4,CSAVGQGKLFF,TGCAGTGCCGTGGGGCAAGGAAAACTGTTTTTT
.,TRBV7-2,.,12,TRBJ1-2,CASSQGDYGYTF,TGTGCCAGCAGCCAGGGAGACTATGGCTACACCTTC
.,TRBV9,.,14,TRBJ2-7,CASSVGGTPYEQYF,TGTGCCAGCAGCGTAGGGGGGACGCCTTACGAGCAGTACTTC
TRBD1,TRBV19,.,14,TRBJ2-3,CASSITRGLDTQYF,TGTGCCAGTAGTATAACCAGGGGGCTGGATACGCAGTATTTT
TRBD1,TRBV28,few,15,TRBJ2-1,CASRNSGQGFKEQFF,TGTGCCAGCAGGAATTCGGGACAGGGATTTAAGGAGCAGTTCTTC
.,TRBV2,.,15,TRBJ2-2,CASSVQGSDTGELFF,TGTGCCAGCAGTGTACAGGGTTCGGACACCGGGGAGCTGTTTTTT
TRBD1,TRBV7-9,.,14,TRBJ2-1,CASRGQGARNEQFF,TGTGCCAGCAGAGGACAGGGGGCTAGGAATGAGCAGTTCTTC
.,TRBV27,.,13,TRBJ2-7,CASSRDLLYEQYF,TGTGCCAGCAGTAGGGACCTGTTGTACGAGCAGTACTTC
.,TRBV6-5,.,14,TRBJ2-1,CASRRLRGVDEQFF,TGTGCCAGCAGACGATTGCGGGGCGTTGATGAGCAGTTCTTC
.,TRBV28,.,17,TRBJ2-3,CASSPDGWGESRDTQYF,TGTGCCAGCAGTCCCGATGGGTGGGGGGAATCAAGGGATACGCAGTATTTT
.,TRBV4-1,.,17,TRBJ1-4,CASSQVGVGATNEKLFF,TGCGCCAGCAGCCAAGTGGGGGTGGGGGCAACTAATGAAAAACTGTTTTTT
.,TRBV19,.,16,TRBJ1-6,CASSLASDYYNSPLHF,TGTGCCAGTAGCCTCGCGTCTGATTACTATAATTCACCCCTCCACTTT
.,TRBV7-2,once,13,TRBJ2-5,CASSPRGQETQYF,TGTGCCAGCAGCCCTCGGGGTCAAGAGACCCAGTACTTC
.,TRBV2,.,15,TRBJ1-2,CASSYRLGPGEGYTF,TGTGCCAGCAGTTATAGATTGGGGCCCGGGGAGGGCTACACCTTC
TRBD2,TRBV29-1,once,13,TRBJ2-1,CSVPRLAGNEQFF,TGCAGCGTTCCTCGACTAGCGGGCAATGAGCAGTTCTTC
.,TRBV14,.,13,TRBJ1-1,CASSQSIGTEAFF,TGTGCCAGCAGCCAATCAATTGGGACTGAAGCTTTCTTT
TRBD1,TRBV7-9,.,12,TRBJ2-7,CASSLAPGQEVF,TGTGCCAGCAGCTTAGCGCCGGGACAGGAGGTTTTC
.,TRBV27,few,12,TRBJ2-7,CASSRNSYEQYF,TGTGCCAGCAGCCGGAACTCCTACGAGCAGTACTTC
TRBD1,TRBV19,.,15,TRBJ1-4,CASSIVGTGGEKLFF,TGTGCCAGTAGTATAGTTGGGACAGGCGGTGAAAAACTGTTTTTT
.,TRBV28,.,14,TRBJ1-1,CASSTRQPVEEAFF,TGTGCCAGCAGTACCCGACAGCCCGTTGAAGAAGCTTTCTTT
.,TRBV5-5,.,13,TRBJ1-2,CASSPAAGYGYTF,TGTGCCAGCAGCCCCGCGGCAGGCTATGGCTACACCTTC
.,TRBV6-1,.,15,TRBJ1-2,CASSFWGKAFYGYTF,TGTGCCAGCAGTTTCTGGGGGAAAGCCTTCTATGGCTACACCTTC
TRBD2,TRBV5-4,.,18,TRBJ2-7,CASSLGGTSGRMGHEQYF,TGTGCCAGCAGCTTGGGGGGGACTAGCGGGAGGATGGGACACGAGCAGTACTTC
.,TRBV19,.,12,TRBJ1-1,CATQLVNTEAFF,TGTGCCACCCAATTAGTGAACACTGAAGCTTTCTTT
.,TRBV7-8,.,15,TRBJ1-4,CASSVAGNGNEKLFF,TGTGCCAGCAGCGTTGCAGGGAATGGTAATGAAAAACTGTTTTTT
.,TRBV7-8,.,14,TRBJ1-5,CASSLGVDDQPQHF,TGTGCCAGCAGCTTAGGGGTAGACGATCAGCCCCAGCATTTT
.,TRBV18,once,14,TRBJ2-5,CASSPPSGTETQYF,TGTGCCAGCTCACCACCGTCAGGGACAGAGACCCAGTACTTC
.,TRBV7-9,.,18,TRBJ2-3,CASSLGVWGKGRTDTQYF,TGTGCCAGCAGCTTAGGAGTTTGGGGGAAGGGGCGCACAGATACGCAGTATTTT
.,TRBV16,.,16,TRBJ2-5,CASSQYSSTAQETQYF,TGTGCCAGCAGCCAATACTCATCGACAGCACAAGAGACCCAGTACTTC
TRBD2,TRBV7-8,.,19,TRBJ2-3,CASSRVGLAGALGTDTQYF,TGTGCCAGCAGCAGAGTGGGACTAGCGGGAGCTTTAGGAACAGATACGCAGTATTTT
.,TRBV6-5,.,13,TRBJ1-1,CASSLVLNTEAFF,TGTGCCAGCAGTTTGGTCTTGAACACTGAAGCTTTCTTT
.,TRBV2,.,10,TRBJ2-7,CASRLGEQYF,TGTGCCAGCAGGTTAGGCGAGCAGTACTTC
.,TRBV15,.,13,TRBJ2-5,CATSRGVQETQYF,TGTGCCACCAGCAGAGGGGTCCAAGAGACCCAGTACTTC
TRBD2,TRBV28,.,13,TRBJ2-7,CASTRLASYEQYF,TGTGCCAGCACTCGACTAGCCTCCTACGAGCAGTACTTC
.,TRBV7-2,once,17,TRBJ1-5,CASSLAPAAYSNQPQHF,TGTGCCAGCAGCTTAGCGCCGGCAGCGTATAGCAATCAGCCCCAGCATTTT
.,TRBV5-4,.,14,TRBJ1-2,CASSFGTEGYGYTF,TGTGCCAGCAGCTTCGGAACAGAGGGCTATGGCTACACCTTC
.,TRBV25-1,.,12,TRBJ1-2,CASSEVRDGYTF,TGTGCCAGCAGTGAAGTCAGGGACGGCTACACCTTC
.,TRBV5-1,.,14,TRBJ2-3,CASSSPGIADTQYF,TGCGCCAGCAGCTCCCCGGGGATCGCAGATACGCAGTATTTT
TRBD1,TRBV10-3,.,14,TRBJ1-1,CAIRDRGLNTEAFF,TGTGCCATCAGGGACAGGGGTCTGAACACTGAAGCTTTCTTT
TRBD2,TRBV28,.,15,TRBJ2-1,CASSRLAGGQNEQFF,TGTGCCAGCAGTAGACTAGCGGGAGGGCAGAATGAGCAGTTCTTC
TRBD2,TRBV28,.,15,TRBJ2-3,CASRGASGGTDTQYF,TGTGCCAGCAGGGGGGCTAGCGGGGGCACAGATACGCAGTATTTT
TRBD1,TRBV2,.,14,TRBJ1-4,CASTPGTGWEKLFF,TGTGCCAGCACCCCCGGGACAGGGTGGGAAAAACTGTTTTTT
TRBD2,TRBV28,once,16,TRBJ2-7,CASSFVSGSPSYEQYF,TGTGCCAGCAGTTTCGTTAGCGGGAGCCCCTCCTACGAGCAGTACTTC
TRBD2,TRBV5-5,.,16,TRBJ2-2,CASSGLAGGNTGELFF,TGTGCCAGCAGCGGGCTAGCGGGGGGTAACACCGGGGAGCTGTTTTTT
TRBD1,TRBV29-1,.,12,TRBJ1-2,CSVEQGDYGYTF,TGCAGCGTTGAACAGGGGGACTATGGCTACACCTTC
.,TRBV27,.,14,TRBJ2-5,CASRPRVLQETQYF,TGTGCCAGCAGACCCAGGGTGCTCCAAGAGACCCAGTACTTC
.,TRBV7-2,.,14,TRBJ1-5,CASSERGLGQPQHF,TGTGCCAGCAGCGAACGCGGTTTAGGTCAGCCCCAGCATTTT
TRBD1,TRBV11-3,.,13,TRBJ2-7,CAGLGQGRYEQYF,TGTGCCGGCTTGGGACAGGGACGCTACGAGCAGTACTTC
.,TRBV29-1,.,14,TRBJ2-4,CSVRELVGSAIQYF,TGCAGCGTCAGGGAGCTAGTGGGGTCAGCCATTCAGTACTTC
.,TRBV7-2,.,15,TRBJ1-6,CASSLVPNSNSPLHF,TGTGCCAGCAGCTTAGTCCCCAATAGTAATTCACCCCTCCACTTT
.,TRBV5-5,.,16,TRBJ1-4,CASSQSRVGGTEKLFF,TGTGCCAGCAGCCAAAGCCGGGTTGGGGGGACCGAAAAACTGTTTTTT
TRBD2,TRBV5-1,.,16,TRBJ2-1,CASSPTSGRDYNEQFF,TGCGCCAGCAGCCCGACTAGCGGACGGGACTACAATGAGCAGTTCTTC
TRBD1,TRBV5-1,.,17,TRBJ2-6,CASSLGPDRAGANVLTF,TGCGCCAGCAGCTTGGGCCCCGACAGGGCTGGGGCCAACGTCCTGACTTTC
TRBD2,TRBV5-1,once,15,TRBJ2-5,CASRRGSGFQETQYF,TGCGCCAGCAGGAGGGGTAGCGGGTTTCAAGAGACCCAGTACTTC
TRBD2,TRBV18,once,20,TRBJ2-1,CASSPDMLVAGVSSYNEQFF,TGTGCCAGCTCACCCGACATGTTGGTAGCGGGGGTATCCTCCTACAATGAGCAGTTCTTC